There are a few counts of the clone carrying this T cell receptor (beta chain). MiXCR was run by TCRdb on the RT-PCR reads, yielding one entry per CDR3 protein. The table records 650,000 to 800,000 distinct CDR3 sequences, 13% to 15% of them present only once. Trimming removed 6 bases from V and 2 bases from J; junction bases left unmatched: 7. The CDR3 covers 15 residues. Germline V gene lookup returns CDR1 MNHEY and CDR2 SMNVEV (reference sequence). The sequence was collected from a female donor in good health, serving as a healthy control. Sequenced sample: memory CD4+ T cells from blood. This rearrangement joins TRBV27 to TRBJ2-7, with 10 bases lining up with TRBD2. The CDR3 loop reads CASSSSGRGTYEQYF. CDR3 nucleotides: TGTGCCAGCAGCTCCAGCGGGAGGGGGACCTACGAGCAGTACTTC.